The entry below gives a single T cell receptor (beta chain) sequence along with its context. This clonotype was seen at least ten times. Its antigen remains undetermined. Base qualities are not recorded, but no much larger clone differs from it by a single base. Libraries were made using PCR. Reads for this sample came from an Illumina HiSeq 2500. To normalize quantification of the TCRbeta repertoire, the TCR libraries were built with molecular barcoding that relied on unique molecular identifiers. In TCRdb, the public reads were trimmed at Q25 with fastp and aligned with MiXCR, with productive beta chains retained. Entries are consolidated by CDR3 protein sequence, retaining the most common genes and DNA. This sample gives some 200,000 distinct CDR3 sequences in total; 9% to 10% of them show up just once. The biggest ten clones account for less than 6% of the sample. The data originate from a study of T-cell reconstitution after alpha-beta-depleted transplantation in children (dated by TCRdb to the mid-2010s). A note on the overall study: The study quantitatively tracked T-cell immune reconstitution after TCRalphabeta/CD19-depleted allogeneic hematopoietic cell transplantation in children using TCR repertoire profiling.

V is cut by 6 bases and J by 4 bases, and the space between the germline ends is 10 bases. The germline V gene encodes CDR1 SNHLY and CDR2 FYNNEI. From cysteine to phenylalanine, the CDR3 is 12 amino acids long. Only CDR3 DNA remains: 36 bases, in frame from the first base. The sample consisted of PBMCs from the stem cell graft donor, taken from the stem cell graft. The sequence joins TRBV2 to TRBJ2-7, with a weak D call of TRBD1 (6 bases match). The sequence was obtained from a human donor who donated a stem cell graft to a child with SCID. The base sequence is TGTGCCAGCAGCCCTACAGGGTACGAGCAGTACTTC. Its protein is CASSPTGYEQYF.